This record concerns one T cell receptor (beta chain) sequence. Its antigen is not known. V dropped 2 bases and J dropped 0 bases, with 8 bases sitting between them. The CDR3 spans 16 residues. From germline, CDR1 is SGHTA and CDR2 FQGTGA. Time point of the sample: peripheral blood 6 weeks after treatment start. This record comes from a study of PD-L1 blockade in urothelial cancer. Overall study context: Patients' atezolizumab regimen, 1,200 mg intravenously every 3 weeks, began in the mid-2010s. Study outcomes and limitations: Durable-benefit cases showed more tumor-associated blood clone expansion at 3 weeks.

Data came from immunoSEQ multiplex PCR; TCRdb stores just in-frame clones and leaves some out. Counted here are some 120,000 clones, roughly 89% occurring once; the ten biggest clones make up roughly 1.8%. The genes are TRBV7-3 and TRBJ2-6; D might be TRBD1 (6 bases). This sequence was found in a man aged 60-69 years with urothelial cancer. This material consisted of PBMCs, taken around atezolizumab (anti-PD-L1) treatment. CDR3 amino acids: CASSLGRGSGANVLTF. Here the CDR3 DNA reads TGTGCCAGCAGCTTAGGCAGGGGCTCTGGGGCCAACGTCCTGACTTTC.